The 23 T cell receptor beta chains reported below all come from one sample, sequenced in a study of blood T cell repertoires in COVID-19. Data came from immunoSEQ multiplex PCR; TCRdb stores just in-frame clones and leaves some out. The sample has tens of thousands of clones; roughly 81% are singletons. Sample: peripheral blood. The receptor source for this set is a woman aged 60-75 years with acute or convalescent COVID-19.

In this sample, this clone turned up a few times. The chain recombines TRBV5-4 with TRBJ1-2; no firm D call. Trimming took 4 bases from V and 7 from J, leaving 11 bases between them. The CDR3 contains 12 residues. Germline CDR1 and CDR2: SGHNT and YYREEE (reference sequence). The CDR3 loop reads CASSRGVGGYTF. The CDR3 DNA reads as TGTGCCAGCAGCCGAGGCGTGGGTGGCTACACCTTC.

V usage is TRBV7-2 and J usage is TRBJ2-1, with 11 bases fitting TRBD2. With V trimmed by 5 bases and J by 6 bases, 6 bases remained unmatched. This CDR3 contains 15 residues. The germline CDR1 and CDR2 sequences are SGHTA and FQGNSA. The CDR3 here is CASSVGTSGSNEQFF. DNA for the CDR3: TGTGCCAGCAGCGTCGGGACTAGCGGATCCAATGAGCAGTTCTTC.

The chain is built from TRBV2 and TRBJ1-2; 10 nucleotides agree with TRBD1. CDR3 length: 14 residues. CDR1 is SNHLY and CDR2 is FYNNEI in the germline V gene. The J segment lost 6 bases and the V segment lost 4 bases, leaving 5 bases of the junction unmatched. CDR3 loop: CASSAETGGDGYTF. The CDR3 region has the DNA TGTGCCAGCAGTGCTGAGACAGGGGGCGATGGCTACACCTTC.

The V call is TRBV6-6, the J call TRBJ1-3; 8 positions agree with TRBD1. In germline, CDR1 is MNHNY, CDR2 SVGAGI (reference sequence). This CDR3 is built from 20 residues. Trimming took 5 bases from V and 0 from J; bases not matched to a gene: 18. The CDR3 DNA reads TGTGCCAGCAGTCCTCGTTTCGTTGGACAGGGTGGTTACTCTGGAAACACCATATATTTT. It yields the protein CASSPRFVGQGGYSGNTIYF.

The chain carries TRBV14 and TRBJ2-5; tentative D call: TRBD1 (5 bases). Trimming stripped 4 bases from V and 2 bases from J, with 17 bases between. Germline CDR1 and CDR2: SGHDN and FVKESK. The CDR3 is made up of 16 amino acids. The CDR3 loop is CASSRQRGIRQETQYF. As DNA, the CDR3 is TGTGCCAGCAGCCGACAAAGGGGCATACGGCAAGAGACCCAGTACTTC.

The V call is TRBV27, the J call TRBJ2-2, with D tentatively TRBD1 (5 bases). CDR3 length equals 15 residues. Germline CDR1 reads MNHEY; CDR2 reads SMNVEV (reference sequence). V lost 6 bases, J lost 2 bases, and 13 bases lay in between. The CDR3 reads CASSLNRINTGELFF. The DNA of the CDR3 is TGTGCCAGCAGCCTGAACAGGATTAACACCGGGGAGCTGTTTTTT.

The genes are TRBV7-9 and TRBJ1-5; TRBD1 matches at 10 bases. The trim removed 6 bases at V and 0 bases at J, leaving 14 bases unmatched. CDR1 SEHNR and CDR2 FQNEAQ come from the germline V gene (reference sequence). The CDR3 contains 19 residues. This chain's CDR3 is CASSTETGGGPYSNQPQHF. CDR3 sequence (DNA): TGTGCCAGCAGTACAGAGACAGGGGGCGGACCTTATAGCAATCAGCCCCAGCATTTT.

The rearrangement joins TRBV29-1 to TRBJ1-1; D not certain. Trimming took off 4 bases at V and 3 bases at J, with 6 bases between the two ends. Germline V gene lookup returns CDR1 SQVTM and CDR2 ANQGSEA. The CDR3 runs 11 residues. CDR3 region: CSVGRDTEAFF. The CDR3 bases are TGCAGCGTTGGAAGAGACACTGAAGCTTTCTTT.

This clone occurred once. The V call is TRBV7-9, the J call TRBJ1-1; 8 bases match TRBD1. The V gene end was trimmed by 2 bases and the J gene end by 2 bases; junction bases not matched to a gene: 13. CDR1 and CDR2 from the germline V gene are SEHNR and FQNEAQ (reference sequence). This CDR3 is 18 amino acids long. CDR3 in amino acids: CASSLRGNYRGKNTEAFF. Written as DNA, the CDR3 is TGTGCCAGCAGCTTAAGGGGTAACTACAGGGGGAAAAACACTGAAGCTTTCTTT.

This clone was counted between two and nine times. This chain uses TRBV27 with TRBJ2-5; TRBD2 matches 7 bases. The CDR3 is 15 residues long. Germline V gene lookup returns CDR1 MNHEY and CDR2 SMNVEV (reference sequence). V trimming: 4 bases; J trimming: 5 bases; junction bases outside the gene matches: 10. The CDR3 here is CASSYGGSYGETQYF. CDR3 nucleotide sequence: TGTGCCAGCAGTTACGGCGGGAGTTACGGGGAGACCCAGTACTTC.

This chain uses TRBV6-5 with TRBJ2-7; TRBD2 matches 8 bases. This CDR3 comprises 14 residues. Trimming removed 5 bases from V and 3 bases from J; junction bases left unmatched: 6. The germline V gene has CDR1 MNHEY and CDR2 SVGAGI. Here the CDR3 reads CASSPGLGIYEQYF. Written as DNA, the CDR3 is TGTGCCAGCAGTCCGGGACTAGGGATCTACGAGCAGTACTTC.

V gene TRBV4-1 combines with J gene TRBJ1-2; no reliable D call. Germline V gene data show CDR1 as MGHRA and CDR2 as YSYEKL. The CDR3 sequence is 15 residues long. Trimming shortened V by 3 bases and J by 1 base, and 12 bases separated the two germline ends. The chain's CDR3 is CASSQTGNINYGYTF. The CDR3 DNA reads as TGCGCCAGCAGCCAGACGGGGAACATTAACTATGGCTACACCTTC.

V gene TRBV19 combines with J gene TRBJ2-3; 7 bases align to TRBD2. Germline trimming cut 5 bases from V and 4 bases from J; bases unmatched to any gene: 6. Germline CDR1 and CDR2: LNHDA and SQIVND (reference sequence). The CDR3 sequence is 14 residues long. The CDR3 DNA reads as TGTGCCAGTAGTGGGCGTAGCGGGTCAGATACGCAGTATTTT. Its translation is CASSGRSGSDTQYF.

About this clone itself: In the same sample, other DNA sequences code for this CDR3. The chain joins TRBV11-2 to TRBJ1-3; 11 positions match TRBD1. After removal of 3 bases from V and 4 bases from J, the junction contained 2 bases not matched to a gene. The CDR3 contains 15 residues. Germline V gene data show CDR1 as SGHAT and CDR2 as FQNNGV. The CDR3 bases are TGTGCCAGCAGCTTGGGACAGGGGGGAGGAAACACCATATATTTT. It yields the protein CASSLGQGGGNTIYF. Complete variable domain (other parts from reference TRBV11-2 and TRBJ1-3): EAGVAQSPRYKIIEKRQSVAFWCNPISGHATLYWYQQILGQGPKLLIQFQNNGVVDDSQLPKDRFSAERLKGVDSTLKIQPAKLEDSAVYLCASSLGQGGGNTIYFGEGSWLTVV.

V is TRBV6-5 and J is TRBJ2-6, with TRBD2 identical over 13 bases. V shed 11 bases and J 2 bases; nucleotides not matched to a gene: 3. The CDR3 runs to 15 residues. Germline CDR1 and CDR2: MNHEY and SVGAGI. The chain's CDR3 is CAGLAGVAGANVLTF. The CDR3 DNA reads as TGTGCCGGACTAGCGGGAGTGGCTGGGGCCAACGTCCTGACTTTC.

V usage is TRBV12-3 or TRBV12-4 and J usage is TRBJ1-1; D not certain. V lost 5 bases and J lost 3, with 4 bases in between. The CDR3 runs to 11 residues. Here the CDR3 DNA reads TGTGCCAGCAGTCACTACACTGAAGCTTTCTTT. The encoded protein is CASSHYTEAFF.

The chain employs TRBV30 and TRBJ2-7, with D possibly TRBD1 on 5 matching bases. Germline V gene sequence: CDR1 GTSNPN, CDR2 SVGIG (reference sequence). This CDR3 comprises 10 residues. Trimming removed 7 bases from V and 4 bases from J, with 8 bases in between. CDR3 nucleotides: TGTGCCTTCCAGGGATACGAGCAGTACTTC. Its translation is CAFQGYEQYF.

The chain uses TRBV18 and TRBJ1-1; TRBD1 aligns across 8 bases. This CDR3 spans 15 amino acids. Looked up from germline, CDR1 is KGHSH and CDR2 is LQKENI. J gave up 1 base and V 3 bases, and 4 bases lay outside the gene matches. CDR3 in DNA: TGTGCCAGCTCACCCAGGACAGGGACGAACACTGAAGCTTTCTTT. This codes for CASSPRTGTNTEAFF.

This clone turned up a few times. This chain links TRBV28 with TRBJ1-5, with D perhaps matching TRBD1 (5 bases). V was shortened by 6 bases and J by 1 base, with 25 bases between the two germline ends. Germline loops: CDR1 MDHEN, CDR2 SYDVKM. The CDR3 has 19 amino acids. The CDR3 DNA reads as TGTGCCAGCAGCCCAGCCGGAACAAGGGGTTTTGGGAGCAATCAGCCCCAGCATTTT. Amino acids: CASSPAGTRGFGSNQPQHF. The full variable domain, its missing parts supplied by reference TRBV28 and TRBJ1-5, is DVKVTQSSRYLVKRTGEKVFLECVQDMDHENMFWYRQDPGLGLRLIYFSYDVKMKEKGDIPEGYSVSREKKERFSLILESASTNQTSMYLCASSPAGTRGFGSNQPQHFGDGTRLSIL.

This chain connects TRBV6-1 to TRBJ2-7; D remains unclear. CDR3 length: 15 amino acids. Germline-derived CDR1 and CDR2 are MNHNS and SASEGT. Trimming shortened V by 0 bases and J by 0 bases, and 9 bases separated the two germline ends. The CDR3 loop is CASSEASGYSYEQYF. The CDR3 DNA sequence: TGTGCCAGCAGTGAAGCCTCAGGTTACTCCTACGAGCAGTACTTC.

The V and J genes are TRBV5-4 and TRBJ1-5; D is perhaps TRBD1 (6 bases). CDR3 length: 16 residues. Germline CDR1 SGHNT, CDR2 YYREEE (reference sequence). The ends were cut back, 4 bases at V and 5 bases at J, with 19 bases in the middle. The CDR3 DNA follows: TGTGCCAGCAGCAACAAACAGGGTCTCGGGGATCAGCCCCAGCATTTT. Protein: CASSNKQGLGDQPQHF.

This chain links TRBV4-1 with TRBJ2-4; D call uncertain. The CDR3 loop spans 17 amino acids. Germline CDR1 reads MGHRA; CDR2 reads YSYEKL. V was shortened by 2 bases and J by 0 bases, with 14 bases between the two germline ends. The CDR3 sequence: CASSQSFGGEAKNIQYF. The DNA of the CDR3 is TGCGCCAGCAGCCAAAGCTTTGGCGGAGAAGCCAAAAACATTCAGTACTTC.

The chain employs TRBV5-1 and TRBJ2-5, with 7 bases lining up with TRBD1. CDR3 size: 16 residues. CDR1 is SGHRS and CDR2 is YFSETQ in the germline V gene. V dropped 4 bases and J dropped 5; count of bases not matched to a gene: 14. CDR3 in DNA: TGCGCCAGCAGCAGCAGGGGGTTCGGGCGACGGGAGACCCAGTACTTC. It is translated as CASSSRGFGRRETQYF.